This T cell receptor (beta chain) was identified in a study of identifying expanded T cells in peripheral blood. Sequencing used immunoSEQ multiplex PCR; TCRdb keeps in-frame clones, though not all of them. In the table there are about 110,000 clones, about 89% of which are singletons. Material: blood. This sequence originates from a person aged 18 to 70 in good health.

CDR3 DNA: TGCGCCAGCAGCCCCCAGACTCCGGACAGGAGCTATGGCTACACCTTC. Translated: CASSPQTPDRSYGYTF. The rearrangement links TRBV5-1 to TRBJ1-2; 7 bases align to TRBD1. Germline CDR1 is SGHRS and CDR2 is YFSETQ. The CDR3 runs to 16 residues. Trimming cost V 4 bases and J 4 bases; bases outside gene matches: 13.